Included here is one T cell receptor beta chain sequence, with context. Antigen specificity is unknown. This sample was included in a study of cytomegalovirus exposure and HLA in healthy donors. Study summary: Of several hundred genotyped donors, roughly 81% grouped in the Caucasian-associated ancestry cluster.

Looked up from germline, CDR1 is LNHDA and CDR2 is SQIVND (reference sequence). V lost 5 bases, J lost 4 bases, and 14 bases lay in between. CDR3 length: 14 residues. Overall study findings and caveats: In a later analysis, a missense DCLRE1C variant was linked to TCR beta V- and J-gene trimming.

The primer mix had 60 Vbeta and 13 Jbeta primers. Clones were read by immunoSEQ multiplex PCR, and TCRdb kept only the in-frame ones, dropping some. The data hold approximately 100,000 clones, with roughly three quarters observed a single time. The sequenced material came from PBMCs. The rearrangement uses TRBV19 and TRBJ2-5, with D possibly TRBD2 on 6 matching bases. The source of this sequence is a woman in her fifties or sixties in good health and CMV-seropositive. Written as DNA, the CDR3 is TGTGCCAGTAGTCCCTTGGAGGGTGGAGAGACCCAGTACTTC. This encodes CASSPLEGGETQYF.